One sample yielded the 17 T cell receptor beta chains listed below, sequenced in a study of shared clonotypes between healthy human individuals. Here immunoSEQ multiplex PCR was the method, and the copy in TCRdb shows in-frame clones only, minus some. The table has around 2,100,000 clones, approximately 94% seen once. Naive CD8 cells were CD45RO-negative, positively selected for CCR7, excluding terminally differentiated effector memory CD45RA+ cells. Sequencing used naive CD8+ T cells sorted from blood. The receptors originated from a man younger than 35 in good health.

This chain joins TRBV11-2 and TRBJ2-7, with unresolved D. CDR3 length: 12 residues. Trimming cost V 6 bases and J 3 bases, with 9 bases left between them. CDR1 and CDR2 (germline): SGHAT, FQNNGV. The CDR3 region has the DNA TGTGCCAGCAGTCGCTGGGGCTACGAGCAGTACTTC. Translating it yields CASSRWGYEQYF. Full variable domain (rest looked up from reference TRBV11-2 and TRBJ2-7): EAGVAQSPRYKIIEKRQSVAFWCNPISGHATLYWYQQILGQGPKLLIQFQNNGVVDDSQLPKDRFSAERLKGVDSTLKIQPAKLEDSAVYLCASSRWGYEQYFGPGTRLTVT.

Concerning this clone: The same CDR3 also results from other DNA sequences found in this sample. The chain has TRBV27 and TRBJ1-6; D uncertain. The CDR3 is 14 residues long. Trimming removed 0 bases at V and 2 bases at J, with 2 bases between. Germline CDR1 is MNHEY and CDR2 is SMNVEV (reference sequence). The CDR3 reads CASSLSPYNSPLHF. CDR3 DNA: TGTGCCAGCAGTTTATCCCCCTATAATTCACCCCTCCACTTT.

The chain joins TRBV7-9 to TRBJ2-1, with a tentative D call TRBD2 (6 bases). This CDR3 region has 15 residues. V dropped 4 bases and J dropped 7 bases, with 17 bases sitting between them. Germline V gives CDR1 SEHNR, CDR2 FQNEAQ (reference sequence). The DNA of the CDR3 is TGTGCCAGCAGCTCGGGACTGGCGAAACGGAATGAGCAGTTCTTC. Protein product: CASSSGLAKRNEQFF. The complete variable domain, with remaining parts taken from reference TRBV7-9 and TRBJ2-1, reads DTGVSQNPRHKITKRGQNVTFRCDPISEHNRLYWYRQTLGQGPEFLTYFQNEAQLEKSRLLSDRFSAERPKGSFSTLEIQRTEQGDSAMYLCASSSGLAKRNEQFFGPGTRLTVL.

The CDR3 region is CASSPTTGPGELFF. CDR3 coding DNA: TGTGCCAGCAGCCCGACAACAGGTCCCGGGGAGCTGTTTTTT. J is TRBJ2-2 and V is TRBV13; tentatively, D is TRBD1 (5 bases). Germline loops: CDR1 PRHDT, CDR2 FYEKMQ (reference sequence). With 5 bases removed from V and 6 bases from J, the gap between germline ends came to 13 bases. The length of the CDR3 is 14 residues. The entire variable domain, with the rest obtained from reference TRBV13 and TRBJ2-2, is as follows: AAGVIQSPRHLIKEKRETATLKCYPIPRHDTVYWYQQGPGQDPQFLISFYEKMQSDKGSIPDRFSAQQFSDYHSELNMSSLELGDSALYFCASSPTTGPGELFFGEGSRLTVL.

On this clone: Just one base apart from a much larger clone, this may be a read error. This sample also contains other DNA sequences that code for the same CDR3. The chain combines TRBV6-1 with TRBJ2-7; D is ambiguous. Germline V CDR1 and CDR2: MNHNS, SASEGT. The CDR3 covers 13 residues. V was trimmed by 1 base and J by 3 bases, leaving 7 bases between them. CDR3 in amino acids: CASSEGQVYEQYF. The CDR3 DNA reads TGTGCCAGCAGTGAAGGGCAGGTCTACGAGCAGTACTTC.

The chain is built from TRBV27 and TRBJ1-6; no reliable D call. The germline gives CDR1 MNHEY, CDR2 SMNVEV (reference sequence). The V gene lost 6 bases and the J gene lost 3 bases, with 9 bases spanning the gap. The CDR3 totals 14 residues. For the CDR3, the DNA is TGTGCCAGCAGCCAGGACTTCTATAATTCACCCCTCCACTTT. Its protein product is CASSQDFYNSPLHF.

The chain has TRBV5-4 and TRBJ1-2, with 10 bases identical to TRBD1. Germline CDR1 is SGHNT and CDR2 is YYREEE (reference sequence). Unmatched junction bases numbered 3, after V lost 4 bases and J lost 0 bases. The CDR3 sequence is 15 residues long. The CDR3 is CASSGGTGANYGYTF. The CDR3 nucleotides read TGTGCCAGCAGCGGGGGGACAGGGGCTAACTATGGCTACACCTTC.

This chain links TRBV27 with TRBJ2-7; 10 positions match TRBD2. This CDR3 spans 14 amino acids. Unmatched junction bases numbered 9, after V lost 7 bases and J lost 6 bases. CDR1 and CDR2 (germline): MNHEY, SMNVEV (reference sequence). This chain's CDR3 is CASMSLAGAPEQYF. CDR3 DNA sequence: TGTGCCAGCATGAGCCTAGCGGGGGCCCCCGAGCAGTACTTC.

The chain links TRBV28 to TRBJ2-3, with D possibly matching TRBD1 (6 bases). The CDR3 is made up of 17 amino acids. V lost 2 bases, J lost 3 bases, and 18 bases lay in between. CDR1 and CDR2 (germline): MDHEN, SYDVKM. As DNA, the CDR3 is TGTGCCAGCAGTTTACCGGCACAGGGTGGGTCAACAGATACGCAGTATTTT. Its protein is CASSLPAQGGSTDTQYF.

The V gene is TRBV28, the J gene TRBJ2-7; no reliable D call. Germline V gives CDR1 MDHEN, CDR2 SYDVKM. The CDR3 sequence is 13 residues long. The V and J ends lost 7 bases and 0 bases respectively, with 10 bases between them. The CDR3 loop is CASTLMSSYEQYF. The CDR3 DNA follows: TGTGCCAGCACCCTAATGAGCTCCTACGAGCAGTACTTC. Variable domain in full (rest from reference TRBV28 and TRBJ2-7): DVKVTQSSRYLVKRTGEKVFLECVQDMDHENMFWYRQDPGLGLRLIYFSYDVKMKEKGDIPEGYSVSREKKERFSLILESASTNQTSMYLCASTLMSSYEQYFGPGTRLTVT.

This clone was picked up one time. In the same sample, other DNA sequences code for this CDR3. J is TRBJ2-7 and V is TRBV6-5; D is ambiguous. The V gene's germline CDR1 is MNHEY and CDR2 SVGAGI. Between the trimmed V and J ends, which lost 5 bases and 0 bases, there was a span of 8 bases. CDR3 length: 13 residues. CDR3 sequence reads: CASSNGPSYEQYF. The CDR3 coding sequence is TGTGCCAGCAGTAACGGACCCTCCTACGAGCAGTACTTC.

J is TRBJ2-1 and V is TRBV13; 11 bases align to TRBD2. The CDR3 has 17 residues. The V and J ends lost 5 bases and 0 bases, in that order; junction bases with no gene match: 6. Germline CDR1 is PRHDT and CDR2 is FYEKMQ (reference sequence). The CDR3 DNA is TGTGCCAGCAGCACCTCTAGCGGGAGGAGCTCCTACAATGAGCAGTTCTTC. As protein: CASSTSSGRSSYNEQFF.

The chain links TRBV9 to TRBJ1-5, with D tentatively TRBD1 (5 bases). With 0 bases removed from V and 4 bases from J, the gap between germline ends came to 20 bases. The germline V gene encodes CDR1 SGDLS and CDR2 YYNGEE. CDR3 length: 18 residues. The CDR3 region is CASSVGGWTLVANQPQHF. CDR3 nucleotide sequence: TGTGCCAGCAGCGTAGGGGGGTGGACACTCGTGGCGAATCAGCCCCAGCATTTT.

The rearrangement links TRBV5-1 to TRBJ2-1, with no clear D. Trimming left V 2 bases short and J 6 bases short, with 6 bases between. Germline V CDR1 and CDR2: SGHRS, YFSETQ. The CDR3 runs 12 residues. CDR3 bases: TGCGCCAGCAGCTTCCACGGCAATGAGCAGTTCTTC. Encoded protein: CASSFHGNEQFF. The full variable domain, rest sourced from reference TRBV5-1 and TRBJ2-1, is KAGVTQTPRYLIKTRGQQVTLSCSPISGHRSVSWYQQTPGQGLQFLFEYFSETQRNKGNFPGRFSGRQFSNSRSEMNVSTLELGDSALYLCASSFHGNEQFFGPGTRLTVL.

The chain couples TRBV4-1 to TRBJ1-4; weak D call: TRBD1 (6 bases). Germline CDR1 is MGHRA and CDR2 is YSYEKL. This CDR3 is built from 15 residues. V lost 3 bases to trimming and J lost 7 bases, with 15 bases between them. The CDR3 loop is CASSQNGGWVEKLFF. CDR3 coding DNA: TGCGCCAGCAGCCAGAACGGGGGCTGGGTTGAAAAACTGTTTTTT.

V gene TRBV5-1 combines with J gene TRBJ2-2; 8 bases agree with TRBD2. With V trimmed by 1 base and J by 0 bases, 8 bases remained unmatched. The CDR3 extends over 18 amino acids. Germline CDR1 reads SGHRS; CDR2 reads YFSETQ. Here the CDR3 DNA reads TGCGCCAGCAGCTTGTTCGCAAATAGCGGGGCGAACACCGGGGAGCTGTTTTTT. It is translated as CASSLFANSGANTGELFF.

About this clone: Other DNA sequences within the sample encode an identical CDR3. The chain links TRBV9 to TRBJ2-7; D remains ambiguous. Trimming pared 0 bases from V and 3 bases from J, leaving 7 bases between. The CDR3 extends over 13 amino acids. CDR1 and CDR2 from the germline V gene are SGDLS and YYNGEE. The CDR3 nucleotides read TGTGCCAGCAGCGTAGGTGTCGGCTACGAGCAGTACTTC. This codes for CASSVGVGYEQYF.